This T cell receptor (beta chain) was identified in a study of regulatory T cells in long-lasting Graves disease. Study at large: More than 5 years of antithyroid drugs with positive TSH receptor antibodies defined persistent Graves' disease.

The study's findings and limits: The persistent group shared some 2,700 public clonotypes, more than the 966 shared by new patients.

Comment on this clonotype: The target antigen is unknown.

The TCR beta library used iRepertoire HTBI primers with Arm-PCR amplification of CDR3. Each CDR3 protein is one row after TCRdb ran MiXCR on the multiplex PCR reads. The profile shows about half a million distinct CDR3 sequences, 20% to 25% of them singletons. The sample's time point: persistent/refractory GD, antithyroid drugs over 5 years with positive TRAb. Making the TCR library involved RNA that had been extracted from PBMCs. Here the sequenced sample was peripheral blood mononuclear cells (PBMCs), taken when the disease was refractory, from a patient treated with antithyroid drugs. This clonotype was obtained from a female donor with Graves disease.

For the CDR3, the DNA is TGTGCCAGCAGCCAAGAAGGCAGGGGAGTGGGGGCCAACGTCCTGACTTTC. Translation: CASSQEGRGVGANVLTF. The J gene is TRBJ2-6, the V gene TRBV3-1; TRBD1 is a possible D gene (6 bases). Per germline, CDR1 LGHDT and CDR2 YNNKEL (reference sequence). Trimming left V 0 bases short and J 4 bases short, with 13 bases between. The CDR3 loop spans 17 amino acids.